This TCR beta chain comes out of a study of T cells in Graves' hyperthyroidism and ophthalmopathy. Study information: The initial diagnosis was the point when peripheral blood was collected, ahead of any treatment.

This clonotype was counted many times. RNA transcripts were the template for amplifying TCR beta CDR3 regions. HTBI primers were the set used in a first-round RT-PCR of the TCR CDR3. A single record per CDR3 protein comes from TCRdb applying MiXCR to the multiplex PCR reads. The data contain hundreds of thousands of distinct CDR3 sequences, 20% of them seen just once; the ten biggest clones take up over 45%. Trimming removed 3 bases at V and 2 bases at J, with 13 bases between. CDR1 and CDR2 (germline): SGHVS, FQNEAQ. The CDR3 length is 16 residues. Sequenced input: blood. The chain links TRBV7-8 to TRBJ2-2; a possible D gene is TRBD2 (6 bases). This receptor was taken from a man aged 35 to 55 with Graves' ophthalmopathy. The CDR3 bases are TGTGCCAGCAGCTTCGATTCGGGGGTAAACACCGGGGAGCTGTTTTTT. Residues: CASSFDSGVNTGELFF.